The rows below give T cell receptor beta chains drawn from one sample of a study of blood T cell repertoires in COVID-19. Sequencing was performed with immunoSEQ multiplex PCR; in TCRdb, only in-frame clones are kept and a portion is missing. The sample consists of fewer than 250,000 clones, roughly 80% of them appearing once. Material: peripheral blood. These receptors were collected from a woman aged 40-49 years with active or convalescent COVID-19. Both conserved end residues are part of each CDR3. A D gene is named only where the DNA matches it firmly. Only some rows state a clone size, as once, few, many or a class for expanded clones.

cdr3_length,clone_size,j_call,d_call,v_call,cdr3_aa,cdr3_nt
13,-,TRBJ2-2,-,TRBV27,CASKVTNTGELFF,TGTGCCAGCAAAGTGACAAACACCGGGGAGCTGTTTTTT
14,-,TRBJ1-1,-,TRBV2,CASSERGLGTEAFF,TGTGCCAGCAGTGAACGAGGGTTAGGCACTGAAGCTTTCTTT
17,-,TRBJ2-3,TRBD2,TRBV4-1,CASSQVTGTSGTDTQYF,TGCGCCAGCAGCCAAGTCACAGGGACTAGCGGCACAGATACGCAGTATTTT
13,-,TRBJ1-2,TRBD1,TRBV11-2,CASSSGQGYGYTF,TGTGCCAGCAGCTCAGGACAGGGCTATGGCTACACCTTC
13,once,TRBJ2-7,-,TRBV11-3,CASSLSTGDEQYF,TGTGCCAGCAGCCTCTCGACAGGCGACGAGCAGTACTTC
14,-,TRBJ2-3,-,TRBV2,CASKFRGSTDTQYF,TGTGCCAGCAAATTCAGGGGAAGCACAGATACGCAGTATTTT
16,once,TRBJ2-3,TRBD2,TRBV10-3,CAIKETGTSLPDTQYF,TGTGCCATCAAGGAGACCGGGACTAGCCTACCAGATACGCAGTATTTT
15,-,TRBJ1-2,TRBD1,TRBV5-6,CASSLGGRGPYGYTF,TGTGCCAGCAGCTTGGGCGGCAGGGGGCCTTATGGCTACACCTTC
13,-,TRBJ2-1,-,TRBV9,CASSVEAGYEQFF,TGTGCCAGCAGCGTAGAGGCAGGGTATGAGCAGTTCTTC
15,-,TRBJ2-1,-,TRBV6-5,CASRAGRSSYNEQFF,TGTGCCAGCAGAGCAGGCCGCAGCTCCTACAATGAGCAGTTCTTC
16,once,TRBJ1-6,TRBD1,TRBV5-4,CASSTAGQGGNSPLHF,TGTGCCAGCAGCACCGCTGGACAGGGTGGCAATTCACCCCTCCACTTT
8,-,TRBJ1-2,-,TRBV20-1,CSDTGYTF,TGCAGTGACACTGGCTACACCTTC
17,-,TRBJ1-5,TRBD1,TRBV19,CASRPRGQIFGNQPQHF,TGTGCCAGTAGACCCAGGGGACAGATCTTTGGCAATCAGCCCCAGCATTTT
13,-,TRBJ1-1,-,TRBV10-1,CASSVTRVTEAFF,TGCGCCAGCAGTGTTACGAGAGTCACTGAAGCTTTCTTT
12,-,TRBJ1-1,-,TRBV19,CASSALGTEAFF,TGTGCCAGTAGTGCACTCGGGACTGAAGCTTTCTTT
18,-,TRBJ2-1,TRBD2,TRBV12-5,CASGLVTSGRLIYNEQFF,TGTGCTAGTGGTTTGGTGACTAGCGGGCGTCTTATATACAATGAGCAGTTCTTC
17,-,TRBJ2-2,TRBD2,TRBV7-3,CASSLNPGGGGTGEPFF,TGTGCCAGCAGCTTAAACCCCGGGGGGGGTGGCACCGGGGAGCCGTTTTTT
13,-,TRBJ1-3,-,TRBV28,CASRPGVRNTIYF,TGTGCCAGCAGACCAGGGGTAAGGAACACCATATATTTT
15,-,TRBJ2-7,TRBD2,TRBV11-2,CASSQTSGSRYEQYF,TGTGCCAGCAGCCAGACTAGCGGGAGTCGGTACGAGCAGTACTTC
14,-,TRBJ1-2,TRBD1,TRBV28,CASSRTGGAYGYTF,TGTGCCAGCTCCAGGACAGGGGGTGCCTATGGCTACACCTTC
14,-,TRBJ1-2,TRBD1,TRBV5-1,CASSLPGQPYGYTF,TGCGCCAGCAGCTTGCCGGGACAGCCCTATGGCTACACCTTC
15,-,TRBJ2-1,TRBD2,TRBV6-6,CASSLTSGSSNEQFF,TGTGCCAGCAGCCTCACTAGCGGGAGTTCCAATGAGCAGTTCTTC
18,-,TRBJ1-2,TRBD1,TRBV7-2,CASSAQTGFGSLDYGYTF,TGTGCCAGCAGCGCCCAGACAGGGTTCGGTTCACTAGACTATGGCTACACCTTC
17,-,TRBJ2-1,TRBD2,TRBV6-2/TRBV6-3,CASSSLLTSGRSNEQFF,TGTGCCAGCAGCTCCCTCCTGACTAGCGGGAGGTCTAATGAGCAGTTCTTC
14,few,TRBJ1-5,-,TRBV2,CASSFTTSNQPQHF,TGTGCCAGCAGCTTCACTACGAGCAATCAGCCCCAGCATTTT
15,-,TRBJ2-2,TRBD1,TRBV18,CASSPGTGGTGELFF,TGTGCCAGCTCACCAGGGACAGGGGGCACCGGGGAGCTGTTTTTT
14,-,TRBJ1-1,-,TRBV9,CASSPRRENTEAFF,TGTGCCAGTAGTCCCAGGCGAGAGAACACTGAAGCTTTCTTT
16,once,TRBJ2-3,-,TRBV7-2,CASSLSGDLWRDTQYF,TGTGCCAGCAGCCTGTCGGGGGACCTTTGGAGAGATACGCAGTATTTT
14,-,TRBJ1-5,-,TRBV5-6,CASSFKGSNQPQHF,TGTGCCAGCAGCTTTAAGGGGAGCAATCAGCCCCAGCATTTT
16,-,TRBJ2-2,TRBD2,TRBV18,CASSPWGGRNTGELFF,TGTGCCAGCTCACCTTGGGGGGGAAGAAACACCGGGGAGCTGTTTTTT
15,-,TRBJ2-7,TRBD2,TRBV7-3,CASSLTGLAGYEQYF,TGTGCCAGCAGCTTAACTGGACTAGCGGGCTACGAGCAGTACTTC
18,-,TRBJ2-1,TRBD2,TRBV4-1,CASSRTSGTPSSYNEQFF,TGCGCCAGCAGTAGGACTAGCGGGACACCATCCTCCTACAATGAGCAGTTCTTC
13,-,TRBJ2-5,-,TRBV7-8,CASSPSQWETQYF,TGTGCCAGCAGCCCCTCGCAGTGGGAGACCCAGTACTTC
13,-,TRBJ1-1,-,TRBV7-8,CASSLSLNTEAFF,TGTGCCAGCAGCTTAAGCCTGAACACTGAAGCTTTCTTT
16,-,TRBJ1-4,TRBD1,TRBV6-2/TRBV6-3,CASSYGRTGGGEKLFF,TGTGCCAGCAGTTACGGCCGGACAGGGGGCGGAGAAAAACTGTTTTTT
13,-,TRBJ1-4,-,TRBV5-1,CASSLVSDEKLFF,TGCGCCAGCAGCTTGGTGTCTGATGAAAAACTGTTTTTT
16,few,TRBJ2-3,-,TRBV7-9,CASSPTSPSSTDTQYF,TGTGCCAGCAGCCCCACTAGCCCCTCTAGCACAGATACGCAGTATTTT
17,-,TRBJ1-1,-,TRBV6-2/TRBV6-3,CASSYSAGVGRGTEAFF,TGTGCCAGCAGTTACTCGGCGGGGGTAGGGCGTGGCACTGAAGCTTTCTTT